This T cell receptor beta chain was sequenced in a study of cytomegalovirus exposure and HLA in healthy donors. Study-level results: Many donors carried some public TCRs, although rarity characterized most TCR sequences. Under in vitro conditions, three CMV-associated chains were confirmed as specific for CMV antigens.

The CDR3 is 19 residues long. Trimming at V came to 4 bases and at J to 1 base, leaving 14 bases not matched to a gene. Germline values: CDR1 SGHRS, CDR2 YFSETQ. Libraries were prepared by immunoSEQ multiplex PCR; TCRdb keeps only in-frame clonotypes and omits some of them. The sample holds fewer than 200,000 clones, about 96% seen once. From the 120-subject validation cohort, which was separate from the roughly 630-subject first cohort, the donors were drawn. Notes on this clone: The antigen is not known.

The clonotype originates from a woman younger than 30 in good health and CMV-seronegative. Sequencing was performed on PBMCs. The gene calls are TRBV5-1 and TRBJ2-1, with 10 bases identical to TRBD2. The CDR3 is CASSKPGLAEGISYNEQFF. CDR3 sequence (DNA): TGCGCCAGCAGCAAACCTGGACTAGCGGAGGGAATTTCCTACAATGAGCAGTTCTTC.